This T cell receptor beta chain was captured by sequencing in a study of blood T cell repertoires in COVID-19. Authors' data handling: Amplification of reference gene primers was used by the study to estimate nucleated cell counts. Profiled with immunoSEQ multiplex PCR; TCRdb holds only in-frame clones, not every one. D and trimming were read from the DNA, whereas the V and J calls and clone size are those reported in that table. This table holds 90,000 to 150,000 clones, less than 90% found once. The CDR3 length is 14 residues. Looked up from germline, CDR1 is SGHTA and CDR2 is FQGNSA. The junction had 3 bases not matched to a gene; V was cut back by 2 bases and J by 7 bases.

The source of this sequence is a man older than 75 with acute or convalescent COVID-19. This rearrangement joins TRBV7-2 to TRBJ2-3; the match to TRBD2 covers 10 bases. Sequencing used peripheral blood. CDR3 region: CASSLKAGGHTQYF. CDR3 sequence (DNA): TGTGCCAGCAGCTTAAAAGCGGGAGGGCATACGCAGTATTTT.